The clone carrying this T cell receptor (beta chain) was recorded at least ten times. Its antigen is undetermined. Hyperthyroidism patients were newly diagnosed, had disease duration under 2 months, and were aged 18 to 65 years. For the diagnoses, clinical symptoms, serum thyroxine and TRAb, thyroid ultrasound and orbital computed tomography were used. The sample originates from a study of T cells in Graves' hyperthyroidism and ophthalmopathy. Using RNA transcripts as the source, TCR beta CDR3 regions were amplified. RT-PCR in the first round (using the HTBI primer set) targeted the TCR CDR3. MiXCR, applied by TCRdb to the multiplex PCR reads, yields one record per CDR3 protein. In the table there are fewer than 550,000 distinct CDR3 sequences, around 14% of which are singletons. CDR1 and CDR2 (germline): DFQATT, SNEGSKA (reference sequence). V shed 3 bases, J shed 5 bases, and the junction held 7 bases outside the gene matches. CDR3 length: 16 residues.

General observations from the study: Also found in blood were most expanded thyroid clonotypes above 0.001. Separating ophthalmopathy from stable hyperthyroidism was achieved by a 13 V-J model.

Sequenced input: blood. The chain uses TRBV20-1 and TRBJ2-1; the match to TRBD2 covers 13 bases. This TCR was sampled from a woman in her late teens or twenties with Graves' hyperthyroidism. CDR3 protein: CSASGLAGVWDNEQFF. The CDR3 DNA reads TGCAGTGCTAGTGGACTAGCGGGAGTCTGGGACAATGAGCAGTTCTTC.